A single sample gave rise to the 15 T cell receptor beta chains below, sequenced in a study of blood T cell repertoires in COVID-19. Method: immunoSEQ multiplex PCR; TCRdb's copy keeps in-frame clones and lacks some. This sample carries about 98,000 clones, about four fifths of them seen once, and the ten largest clones take around a quarter. Sequencing was done on a sample of peripheral blood. The receptor source for this set is a man in his 70s with acute or convalescent COVID-19.

The chain employs TRBV5-4 and TRBJ1-2; D is possibly TRBD1 (6 bases). Per the germline V gene, CDR1 is SGHNT and CDR2 is YYREEE (reference sequence). V dropped 4 bases and J dropped 5 bases, with 15 bases sitting between them. The CDR3 consists of 14 residues. The CDR3 loop is CASSLRQETYGYTF. CDR3 in DNA: TGTGCCAGCAGCCTCAGACAGGAGACTTATGGCTACACCTTC.

The genes are TRBV6-5 and TRBJ1-2; D not certain. Germline V gene sequence: CDR1 MNHEY, CDR2 SVGAGI. This CDR3 is built from 15 residues. Trimming pared 1 base from V and 7 bases from J, leaving 16 bases between. The CDR3 coding sequence is TGTGCCAGCAGTTACTTAGGCAGGATGATGGGTGGCTACACCTTC. It encodes CASSYLGRMMGGYTF.

This clone was seen more than once but under ten times. The V call is TRBV28, the J call TRBJ2-7; possible D gene TRBD2, 6 bases. This CDR3 is 13 amino acids long. Trimming took off 8 bases at V and 1 base at J, with 12 bases between the two ends. CDR1 MDHEN and CDR2 SYDVKM come from the germline V gene. This CDR3 reads CASWDSYSYEQYF. CDR3 in DNA: TGTGCCAGCTGGGACTCTTATTCCTACGAGCAGTACTTC.

This clone appeared a few times. V gene TRBV2 combines with J gene TRBJ1-6, with D possibly TRBD1 on 5 matching bases. The CDR3 length is 14 residues. In germline, CDR1 is SNHLY, CDR2 FYNNEI. V gave up 6 bases and J gave up 6 bases, with 12 bases separating them. The CDR3 region has the DNA TGTGCCAGCAGGCGGGGACGGACTAATTCACCCCTCCACTTT. Amino acids: CASRRGRTNSPLHF.

The chain couples TRBV7-2 to TRBJ2-7, with D maybe TRBD1 (6 bases). Trimming cost V 1 base and J 3 bases, with 13 bases left between them. CDR1 is SGHTA and CDR2 is FQGNSA in the germline V gene. This CDR3 contains 15 residues. In DNA form, the CDR3 reads TGTGCCAGCAGCTTAGTTCGGGACACGTTCTACGAGCAGTACTTC. This sequence encodes CASSLVRDTFYEQYF.

This sequence joins TRBV30 and TRBJ1-1, with a possible D match to TRBD1 (5 bases). Germline V gives CDR1 GTSNPN, CDR2 SVGIG (reference sequence). V lost 4 bases and J lost 0, with 15 bases in between. This CDR3 is 15 amino acids long. The CDR3 nucleotides are TGTGCCTGGAAAGGGACTGTCCATTTGAACACTGAAGCTTTCTTT. Translation: CAWKGTVHLNTEAFF.

The J gene is TRBJ2-7, the V gene TRBV1; TRBD2 is the table's D call, not checked against the DNA. TRBV1 is marked as a pseudogene. This CDR3 contains 17 residues. The DNA of the CDR3 is TGCACCAGCAGCCAAGATCTTCCAAGAACCGGTGGCTACGAGCAGTACTTC. This encodes CTSSQDLPRTGGYEQYF.

This sequence joins TRBV6-2 or TRBV6-3 and TRBJ2-4; D is perhaps TRBD1 (6 bases). V was shortened by 2 bases and J by 2 bases, with 7 bases between the two germline ends. Germline CDR1 is MNHEY and CDR2 is SVGEGT. The CDR3 has 14 residues. The CDR3 protein is CASSYGGSKNIQYF. Written as DNA, the CDR3 is TGTGCCAGCAGTTACGGGGGCTCCAAAAACATTCAGTACTTC.

This sequence joins TRBV5-6 and TRBJ2-1, with a tentative D call TRBD1 (6 bases). Trimming left V 0 bases short and J 0 bases short, with 7 bases between. Germline CDR1 and CDR2: SGHDT and YYEEEE. The CDR3 has 15 residues. The DNA for the CDR3 is TGTGCCAGCAGCTTGGGGGGGCCCTCCTACAATGAGCAGTTCTTC. Amino acid sequence: CASSLGGPSYNEQFF. The variable domain in full, with the rest retrieved from reference TRBV5-6 and TRBJ2-1, is DAGVTQSPTHLIKTRGQQVTLRCSPKSGHDTVSWYQQALGQGPQFIFQYYEEEERQRGNFPDRFSGHQFPNYSSELNVNALLLGDSALYLCASSLGGPSYNEQFFGPGTRLTVL.

The chain joins TRBV5-1 to TRBJ2-2; no firm D call. CDR1 is SGHRS and CDR2 is YFSETQ in the germline V gene. V was shortened by 0 bases and J by 7 bases, with 10 bases between the two germline ends. This CDR3 is 14 amino acids long. The chain's CDR3 is CASSLEHAGGELFF. The CDR3 DNA reads TGCGCCAGCAGCTTGGAGCATGCCGGCGGGGAGCTGTTTTTT.

The chain is built from TRBV4-1 and TRBJ1-5, with D uncertain. The CDR3 has 15 residues. Trimming pared 0 bases from V and 3 bases from J, leaving 9 bases between. The V gene's germline CDR1 is MGHRA and CDR2 YSYEKL. As DNA, the CDR3 is TGCGCCAGCAGCCAAGATGGAGGGCTCAATCAGCCCCAGCATTTT. The encoded protein is CASSQDGGLNQPQHF.

The DNA of the CDR3 is TGTGCCAGCACCGATGAAGCGGGAGAACATTACGAGCAGTACTTC. It translates to CASTDEAGEHYEQYF. V gene TRBV7-3 combines with J gene TRBJ2-7, with 8 bases identical to TRBD2. Germline CDR1 SGHTA, CDR2 FQGTGA. Trimming at V came to 7 bases and at J to 4 bases, leaving 12 bases not matched to a gene. The CDR3 length is 15 residues. Looking up the rest from reference TRBV7-3 and TRBJ2-7 gives the full variable domain: GAGVSQTPSNKVTEKGKYVELRCDPISGHTALYWYRQSLGQGPEFLIYFQGTGAADDSGLPNDRFFAVRPEGSVSTLKIQRTERGDSAVYLCASTDEAGEHYEQYFGPGTRLTVT.

For the CDR3, the DNA is TGCGCCAGTCAGACTAGCGGGAGCGAGACCCAGTACTTC. This codes for CASQTSGSETQYF. The rearrangement joins TRBV5-1 to TRBJ2-5; 12 nucleotides match TRBD2. The CDR3 covers 13 residues. CDR1 SGHRS and CDR2 YFSETQ come from the germline V gene. The V segment lost 8 bases and the J segment 5 bases; nucleotides outside the gene matches: 4.

The genes are TRBV2 and TRBJ1-4; 12 nucleotides align to TRBD1. Trimming removed 4 bases from V and 7 bases from J; junction bases left unmatched: 4. The CDR3 runs to 15 residues. Germline V CDR1 and CDR2: SNHLY, FYNNEI. The CDR3: CASSGGTGGVEKLFF. The CDR3 coding sequence is TGTGCCAGCAGTGGGGGGACAGGGGGCGTTGAAAAACTGTTTTTT.

The chain employs TRBV7-3 and TRBJ2-3; D gene unclear. CDR1 SGHTA and CDR2 FQGTGA come from the germline V gene. Trimming removed 5 bases from V and 6 bases from J, with 12 bases in between. The CDR3 contains 13 residues. CDR3 DNA sequence: TGTGCCAGCAGCCCCCGAGGTGGGGATACGCAGTATTTT. Translated, it gives CASSPRGGDTQYF.